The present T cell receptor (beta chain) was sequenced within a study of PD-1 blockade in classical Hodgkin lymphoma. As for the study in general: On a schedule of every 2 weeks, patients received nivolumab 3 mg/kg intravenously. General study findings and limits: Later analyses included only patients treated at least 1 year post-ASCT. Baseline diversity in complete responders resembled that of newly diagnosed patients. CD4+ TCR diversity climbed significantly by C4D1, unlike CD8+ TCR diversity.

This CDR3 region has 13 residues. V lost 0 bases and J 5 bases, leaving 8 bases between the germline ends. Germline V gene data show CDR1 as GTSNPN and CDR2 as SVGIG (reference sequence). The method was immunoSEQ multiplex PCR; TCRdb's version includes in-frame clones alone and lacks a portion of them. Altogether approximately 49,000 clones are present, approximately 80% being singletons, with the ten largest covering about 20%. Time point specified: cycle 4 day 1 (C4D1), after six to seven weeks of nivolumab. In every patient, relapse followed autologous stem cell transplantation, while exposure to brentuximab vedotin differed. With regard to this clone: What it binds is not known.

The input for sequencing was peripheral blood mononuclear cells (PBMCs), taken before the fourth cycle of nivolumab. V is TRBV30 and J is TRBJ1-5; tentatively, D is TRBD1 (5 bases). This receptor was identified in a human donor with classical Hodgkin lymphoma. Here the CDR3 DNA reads TGTGCCTGGAGTGTGGGGCTCGATCAGCCCCAGCATTTT. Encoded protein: CAWSVGLDQPQHF.